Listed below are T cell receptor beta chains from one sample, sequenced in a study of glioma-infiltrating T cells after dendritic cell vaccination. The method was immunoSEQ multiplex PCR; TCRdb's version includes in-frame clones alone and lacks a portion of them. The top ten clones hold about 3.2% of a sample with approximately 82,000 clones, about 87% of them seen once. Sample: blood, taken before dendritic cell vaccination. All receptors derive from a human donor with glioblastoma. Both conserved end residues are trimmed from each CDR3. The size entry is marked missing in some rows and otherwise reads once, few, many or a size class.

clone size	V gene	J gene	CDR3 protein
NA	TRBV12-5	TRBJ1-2	ASGEGDGYT
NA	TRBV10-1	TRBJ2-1	ASPIQQF
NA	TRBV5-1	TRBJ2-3	ASSYLLAGGQDTQY
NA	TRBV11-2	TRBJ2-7	ASSWGGLAGVSEQY
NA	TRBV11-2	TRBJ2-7	ASSLSSGSLGTYEQY
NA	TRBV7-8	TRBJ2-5	ASSVGSTGQETQY
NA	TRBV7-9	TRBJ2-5	ASSVGQVQETQY
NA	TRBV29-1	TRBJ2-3	SVGQGVGDTQY
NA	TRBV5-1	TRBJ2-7	ASSSLLAGSREQY
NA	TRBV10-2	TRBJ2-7	ASRDRVTNEQY
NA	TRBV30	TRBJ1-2	AWNRGRVSRGRRDYGYT
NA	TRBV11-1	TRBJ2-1	ASSLVLAGNEQF
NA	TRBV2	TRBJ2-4	ASAQLSDIQY
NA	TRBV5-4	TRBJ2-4	ASSGGTSGGVNIQY
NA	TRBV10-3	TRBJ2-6	AISESTGGVGANVLT
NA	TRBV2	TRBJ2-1	ASSVGDREQF
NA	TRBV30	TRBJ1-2	AWSPLQGIGYT
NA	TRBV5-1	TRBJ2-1	ASSPGTSNNEQF
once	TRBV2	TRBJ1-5	ASSEEQDQPQH
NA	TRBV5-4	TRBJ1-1	ASSSHQGGVGTEAF
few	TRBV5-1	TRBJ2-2	ASSSGPGQGSPGELF
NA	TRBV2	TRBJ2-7	ASRKSSGSYEQY